This T cell receptor beta chain was observed in a study of control samples from healthy donors and cancer patients. The repertoire was sequenced with immunoSEQ multiplex PCR; TCRdb's copy has only in-frame clones and lacks some. In the table there are about 39,000 clones, around 83% of which are singletons. The receptor was isolated from a woman aged 55-69 years with lung cancer. Sequencing used PBMCs.

CDR3 bases: TGTGCCAGCTCGCTCGGGACTTATGGAAAAGAGACCCAGTACTTC. It is translated as CASSLGTYGKETQYF. V gene TRBV18 combines with J gene TRBJ2-5; the D gene is possibly TRBD2 (6 bases). The ends were cut back, 6 bases at V and 3 bases at J, with 17 bases in the middle. CDR3 length: 15 amino acids. In germline, CDR1 is KGHSH, CDR2 LQKENI.